The clone carrying this TCR beta chain came up a few times. Its antigen remains unidentified. In TCRdb, the 5' RACE reads were re-called with MiXCR into one record per CDR3 protein. This table holds some 300,000 distinct CDR3 sequences, around 8.6% found once. The sample originates from a study of T cells after yellow fever vaccination. Study observations and caveats: Subsequent to the booster, the majority of primary-vaccination clones reappeared (roughly 97% CD4, 88% CD8). A faster peak, day 5 versus 15, was reached by the weaker secondary response.

Germline lookup yields CDR1 ENHRY and CDR2 SYGVKD. The CDR3 runs 14 residues. The germline V and J ends were trimmed by 9 bases and 0 bases, with 11 bases remaining between them. The V gene is TRBV10-3, the J gene TRBJ2-2; D might be TRBD2 (7 bases). The material sequenced was CD4+ T cells sorted from PBMCs, taken 5 days after the yellow fever booster vaccination. This receptor was obtained from a man in his late teens or twenties who received the YFV17D yellow fever vaccine. CDR3 nucleotide sequence: TGTGCCATAAGAGGGGGGGCGAACACCGGGGAGCTGTTTTTT. Translating it yields CAIRGGANTGELFF.